Shown below are 21 T cell receptor beta chains from a single sample sequenced in a study of CD8 T cells in ankylosing spondylitis. TCRdb recomputed calls from the 5' RACE reads with MiXCR, one row per CDR3 protein. The data hold about 340,000 distinct CDR3 sequences, with over 12% observed a single time. The sequenced sample was blood, either unsorted or a sorted T cell fraction (not recorded which). These receptors originate from a male donor with ankylosing spondylitis or in good health (not recorded which).

This clonotype was recorded a few times. The J gene is TRBJ2-7, the V gene TRBV5-8; no reliable D call. The CDR3 length is 14 residues. V lost 2 bases, J lost 7 bases, and 16 bases lay in between. Looked up from germline, CDR1 is SGHTS and CDR2 is YDEGEE. CDR3 bases: TGTGCCAGCAGCTTTCGCCCCGGGTGGCGGGAGCAGTACTTC. Protein: CASSFRPGWREQYF. Supplemented by reference TRBV5-8 and TRBJ2-7, the full variable domain reads EAGVTQSPTHLIKTRGQQATLRCSPISGHTSVYWYQQALGLGLQFLLWYDEGEERNRGNFPPRFSGRQFPNYSSELNVNALELEDSALYLCASSFRPGWREQYFGPGTRLTVT.

The J gene is TRBJ2-5, the V gene TRBV12-3 or TRBV12-4; tentatively, D is TRBD2 (5 bases). The CDR3 totals 13 residues. Between the trimmed V and J ends, which lost 3 bases and 3 bases, there was a span of 8 bases. The CDR3 region has the DNA TGTGCCAGCAGTTTTAACGGGAAAGAGACCCAGTACTTC. Protein sequence: CASSFNGKETQYF.

This clonotype was seen more than once but under ten times. The rearrangement joins TRBV4-2 to TRBJ2-7; the match to TRBD1 covers 9 bases. The CDR3 consists of 17 residues. Germline values: CDR1 LGHNA, CDR2 YNFKEQ. V lost 1 base, J lost 4 bases, and 11 bases stayed unmatched. DNA of the CDR3: TGTGCCAGCAGCCAAGCCTCCAGAACAGGGGGCGGGTACGAGCAGTACTTC. This codes for CASSQASRTGGGYEQYF.

The chain employs TRBV2 and TRBJ2-7; D is possibly TRBD1 or TRBD2 (6 bases each). The CDR3 has 12 amino acids. CDR1 SNHLY and CDR2 FYNNEI come from the germline V gene. V was pared by 8 bases and J by 4 bases, with 12 bases between. The CDR3 sequence: CASQTGRYEQYF. The CDR3 DNA reads as TGTGCCAGCCAAACAGGGAGGTACGAGCAGTACTTC.

The chain has TRBV7-2 and TRBJ2-7; TRBD2 agrees at 7 bases. From germline, CDR1 is SGHTA and CDR2 FQGNSA. V lost 6 bases to trimming and J lost 1 base; unmatched junction nucleotides: 12. This CDR3 spans 16 amino acids. CDR3 loop: CASRRGGGTGSYEQYF. DNA for the CDR3: TGTGCCAGCAGACGTGGGGGGGGGACTGGATCCTACGAGCAGTACTTC. The complete variable domain, with remaining parts taken from reference TRBV7-2 and TRBJ2-7, reads GAGVSQSPSNKVTEKGKDVELRCDPISGHTALYWYRQSLGQGLEFLIYFQGNSAPDKSGLPSDRFSAERTGGSVSTLTIQRTQQEDSAVYLCASRRGGGTGSYEQYFGPGTRLTVT.

The V and J genes are TRBV5-1 and TRBJ2-5; the match to TRBD1 covers 12 bases. In germline, CDR1 is SGHRS, CDR2 YFSETQ. The junction had 8 bases not matched to a gene; V was cut back by 4 bases and J by 4 bases. The CDR3 runs 16 residues. CDR3 in amino acids: CASSPPGQGASETQYF. Written as DNA, the CDR3 is TGCGCCAGCAGCCCGCCGGGACAGGGGGCATCAGAGACCCAGTACTTC.

The chain combines TRBV20-1 with TRBJ2-5; 11 nucleotides agree with TRBD2. The germline V gene encodes CDR1 DFQATT and CDR2 SNEGSKA (reference sequence). The CDR3 is 15 residues long. J was trimmed by 0 bases and V by 1 base; bases with no gene match: 1. The CDR3 reads CSARGLAGYQETQYF. DNA of the CDR3: TGCAGTGCTAGAGGACTAGCGGGGTACCAAGAGACCCAGTACTTC.

The rearrangement joins TRBV7-9 to TRBJ2-4; perhaps TRBD2 as D (5 bases). Germline lookup yields CDR1 SEHNR and CDR2 FQNEAQ (reference sequence). The CDR3 spans 15 residues. V was cut by 0 bases and J by 2 bases, with 8 bases left in between. CDR3 sequence: CASSLAGVTKNIQYF. The DNA for the CDR3 is TGTGCCAGCAGCTTAGCCGGGGTCACCAAAAACATTCAGTACTTC.

This chain links TRBV4-2 with TRBJ2-5; maybe TRBD2 (6 bases). Germline V gene sequence: CDR1 LGHNA, CDR2 YNFKEQ. V gave up 0 bases and J gave up 4 bases, with 21 bases separating them. This CDR3 spans 18 amino acids. CDR3 region: CASSQDSAGPPRGETQYF. In DNA, the CDR3 is TGTGCCAGCAGCCAAGATTCCGCGGGGCCACCTCGGGGAGAGACCCAGTACTTC.

This clonotype was picked up a small number of times. The chain joins TRBV15 to TRBJ2-1; D is ambiguous. Trimming took off 0 bases at V and 0 bases at J, with 3 bases between the two ends. The CDR3 loop spans 14 amino acids. Germline assignment: CDR1 LNHNV and CDR2 YYDKDF (reference sequence). The CDR3 nucleotides are TGTGCCACCAGCAGAGACGACTCCTACAATGAGCAGTTCTTC. Translating gives CATSRDDSYNEQFF.

The chain combines TRBV5-1 with TRBJ2-6; no definite D call. The CDR3 totals 15 residues. Germline lookup yields CDR1 SGHRS and CDR2 YFSETQ. V was clipped by 0 bases and J by 4 bases, with 8 bases between them. The CDR3 loop reads CASSLGPTGANVLTF. The CDR3 DNA follows: TGCGCCAGCAGCTTGGGGCCCACGGGGGCCAACGTCCTGACTTTC.

The chain has TRBV25-1 and TRBJ2-3; TRBD2 might be the D (5 bases). Germline V gene data show CDR1 as MGHDK and CDR2 as SYGVNS. The CDR3 sequence is 15 residues long. Trimming left V 1 base short and J 3 bases short, with 11 bases between. As DNA, the CDR3 is TGTGCCAGCAGTGAATCGTCCTGGAGGACAGATACGCAGTATTTT. Translated: CASSESSWRTDTQYF.

The chain combines TRBV5-1 with TRBJ1-1; D unresolved. This CDR3 has 15 residues. V was cut by 4 bases and J by 1 base, with 14 bases left in between. Germline V gives CDR1 SGHRS, CDR2 YFSETQ. The CDR3 region is CASSLAHWGNTEAFF. For the CDR3, the DNA is TGCGCCAGCAGCCTGGCCCACTGGGGGAACACTGAAGCTTTCTTT.

The sample holds a few counts of this clonotype. This chain links TRBV18 with TRBJ2-4, with D unclear. Trimming cost V 3 bases and J 0 bases, with 6 bases left between them. From germline, CDR1 is KGHSH and CDR2 LQKENI. CDR3 size: 14 residues. CDR3 residues: CASSPPVAKNIQYF. DNA for the CDR3: TGTGCCAGCTCACCCCCCGTAGCCAAAAACATTCAGTACTTC.

This clonotype was seen ten or more times. The chain combines TRBV5-1 with TRBJ2-1, with 11 bases fitting TRBD1. Germline values: CDR1 SGHRS, CDR2 YFSETQ. J lost 7 bases, V lost 5 bases, and 5 bases had no gene match. The CDR3 runs to 14 residues. The CDR3: CASRRTGGENEQFF. The CDR3, as DNA: TGCGCCAGCAGACGGACAGGGGGCGAAAATGAGCAGTTCTTC.

V and J are TRBV29-1 and TRBJ2-3; unclear D gene. Trimming left V 4 bases short and J 0 bases short, with 11 bases between. The CDR3 has 14 residues. Germline V lookup: CDR1 SQVTM, CDR2 ANQGSEA. The CDR3 nucleotides read TGCAGCGTTGCGCCCAAAGTTAGCACAGATACGCAGTATTTT. It is translated as CSVAPKVSTDTQYF.

CDR3 protein: CALRGVNTEAFF. For the CDR3, the DNA is TGTGCCCTACGCGGGGTCAACACTGAAGCTTTCTTT. The chain carries TRBV7-9 and TRBJ1-1; D call uncertain. This CDR3 has 12 amino acids. V shed 11 bases and J shed 2 bases, with 12 bases lying between them. CDR1 SEHNR and CDR2 FQNEAQ come from the germline V gene (reference sequence).

This clonotype was seen a handful of times. The gene calls are TRBV14 and TRBJ2-7; D ambiguous. This CDR3 region has 15 residues. In germline, CDR1 is SGHDN, CDR2 FVKESK. Trimming pared 1 base from V and 1 base from J, leaving 11 bases between. The CDR3, as DNA: TGTGCCAGCAGCCAAGCGGGTCCCCCTTCCTACGAGCAGTACTTC. This sequence encodes CASSQAGPPSYEQYF.

In its sample, this clonotype was seen a few times. The chain links TRBV5-1 to TRBJ2-1, with TRBD1 matching over 9 bases. This CDR3 has 14 residues. V was pared by 4 bases and J by 7 bases, with 6 bases of the junction left unmatched. Germline V lookup: CDR1 SGHRS, CDR2 YFSETQ. Written as DNA, the CDR3 is TGCGCCAGCAGCGAAGGGACAGGGAGGAATGAGCAGTTCTTC. The encoded protein is CASSEGTGRNEQFF.

The chain joins TRBV7-6 to TRBJ2-3, with 8 bases lining up with TRBD2. The CDR3 spans 14 residues. Trimming cost V 3 bases and J 6 bases; bases outside gene matches: 5. The germline CDR1 and CDR2 sequences are SGHVS and FNYEAQ. The CDR3 DNA follows: TGTGCCAGCAGCTTCCCTAGCGGGTGGGATACGCAGTATTTT. It yields the protein CASSFPSGWDTQYF.

This clonotype has only a few counts. This chain uses TRBV11-2 with TRBJ2-7, with D perhaps TRBD1 (5 bases). CDR1 and CDR2 (germline): SGHAT, FQNNGV. This CDR3 comprises 14 residues. The ends were cut back, 8 bases at V and 6 bases at J, with 20 bases in the middle. The CDR3 nucleotides are TGTGCCAGCGCTATGGACATCTCCTCACGCGAGCAGTACTTC. This gives the protein CASAMDISSREQYF.